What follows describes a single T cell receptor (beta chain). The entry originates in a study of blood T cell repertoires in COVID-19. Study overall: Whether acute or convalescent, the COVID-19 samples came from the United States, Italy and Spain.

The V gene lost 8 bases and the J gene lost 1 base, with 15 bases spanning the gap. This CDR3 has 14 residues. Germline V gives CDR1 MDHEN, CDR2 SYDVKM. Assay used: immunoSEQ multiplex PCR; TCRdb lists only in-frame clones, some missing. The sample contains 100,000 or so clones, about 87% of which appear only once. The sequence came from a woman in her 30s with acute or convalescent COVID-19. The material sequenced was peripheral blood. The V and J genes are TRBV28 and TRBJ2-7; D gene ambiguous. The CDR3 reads CASQELHGSYEQYF. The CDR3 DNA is TGTGCCAGCCAGGAATTACACGGATCCTACGAGCAGTACTTC. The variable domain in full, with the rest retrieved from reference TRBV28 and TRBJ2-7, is DVKVTQSSRYLVKRTGEKVFLECVQDMDHENMFWYRQDPGLGLRLIYFSYDVKMKEKGDIPEGYSVSREKKERFSLILESASTNQTSMYLCASQELHGSYEQYFGPGTRLTVT.